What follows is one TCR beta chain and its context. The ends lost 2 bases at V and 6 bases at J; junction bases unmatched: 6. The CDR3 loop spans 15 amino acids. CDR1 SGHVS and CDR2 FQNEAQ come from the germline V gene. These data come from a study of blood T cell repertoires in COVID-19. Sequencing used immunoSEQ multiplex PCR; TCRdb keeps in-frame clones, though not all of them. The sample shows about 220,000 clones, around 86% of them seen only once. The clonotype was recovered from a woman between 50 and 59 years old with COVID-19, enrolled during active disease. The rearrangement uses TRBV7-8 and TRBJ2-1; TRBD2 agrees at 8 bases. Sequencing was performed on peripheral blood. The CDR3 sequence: CASSLSLAGPNEQFF. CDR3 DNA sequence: TGTGCCAGCAGCTTAAGTCTAGCGGGCCCCAATGAGCAGTTCTTC.